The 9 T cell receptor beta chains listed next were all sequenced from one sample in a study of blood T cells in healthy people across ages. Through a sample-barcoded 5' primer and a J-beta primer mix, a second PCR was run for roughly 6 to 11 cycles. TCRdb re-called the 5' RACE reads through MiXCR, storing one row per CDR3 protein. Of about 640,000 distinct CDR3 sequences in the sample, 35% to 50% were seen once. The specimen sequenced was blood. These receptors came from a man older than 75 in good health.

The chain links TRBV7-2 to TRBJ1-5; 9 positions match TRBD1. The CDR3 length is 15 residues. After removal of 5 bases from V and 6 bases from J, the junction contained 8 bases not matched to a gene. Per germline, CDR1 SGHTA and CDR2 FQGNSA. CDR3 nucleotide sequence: TGTGCCAGCAGCGCAGGACAGGGGTCGGGTCAGCCCCAGCATTTT. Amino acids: CASSAGQGSGQPQHF.

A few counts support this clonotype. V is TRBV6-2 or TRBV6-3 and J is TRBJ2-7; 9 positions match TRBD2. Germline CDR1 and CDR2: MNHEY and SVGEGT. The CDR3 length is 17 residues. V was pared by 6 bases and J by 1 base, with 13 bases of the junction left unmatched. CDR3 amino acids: CASRGLLLAGRSYEQYF. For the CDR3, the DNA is TGTGCCAGCAGAGGGCTTTTACTAGCGGGCAGATCCTACGAGCAGTACTTC.

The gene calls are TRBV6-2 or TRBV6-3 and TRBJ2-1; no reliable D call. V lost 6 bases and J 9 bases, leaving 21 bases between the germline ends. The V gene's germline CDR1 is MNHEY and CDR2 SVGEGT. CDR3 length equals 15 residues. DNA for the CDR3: TGTGCCAGCAGCCTGATCCGGGCCAAAGGCAGTGAGCAGTTCTTC. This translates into CASSLIRAKGSEQFF.

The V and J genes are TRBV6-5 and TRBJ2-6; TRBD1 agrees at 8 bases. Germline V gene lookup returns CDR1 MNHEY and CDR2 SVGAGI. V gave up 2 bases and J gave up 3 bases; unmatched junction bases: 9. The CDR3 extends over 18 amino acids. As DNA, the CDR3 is TGTGCCAGCAGTTACCGGGACAGGTTCAGGGTTGGGGCCAACGTCCTGACTTTC. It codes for CASSYRDRFRVGANVLTF.

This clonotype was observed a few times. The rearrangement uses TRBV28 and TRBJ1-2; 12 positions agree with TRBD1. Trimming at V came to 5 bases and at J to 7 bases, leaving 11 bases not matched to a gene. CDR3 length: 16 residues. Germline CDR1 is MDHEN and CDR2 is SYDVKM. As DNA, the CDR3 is TGTGCCAGCAGTCCACTCGGGACAGGGGGCGAGGGTGGCTACACCTTC. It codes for CASSPLGTGGEGGYTF.

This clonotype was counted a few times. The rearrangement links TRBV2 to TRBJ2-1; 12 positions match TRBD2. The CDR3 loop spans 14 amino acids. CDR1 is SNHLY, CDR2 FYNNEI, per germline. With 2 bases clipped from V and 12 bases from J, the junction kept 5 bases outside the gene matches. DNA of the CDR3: TGTGCCAGCAGTGAAAGCGGACTAGCGGGGCGGCAGTTCTTC. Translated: CASSESGLAGRQFF. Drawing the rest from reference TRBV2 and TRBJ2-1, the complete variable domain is EPEVTQTPSHQVTQMGQEVILRCVPISNHLYFYWYRQILGQKVEFLVSFYNNEISEKSEIFDDQFSVERPDGSNFTLKIRSTKLEDSAMYFCASSESGLAGRQFFGPGTRLTVL.

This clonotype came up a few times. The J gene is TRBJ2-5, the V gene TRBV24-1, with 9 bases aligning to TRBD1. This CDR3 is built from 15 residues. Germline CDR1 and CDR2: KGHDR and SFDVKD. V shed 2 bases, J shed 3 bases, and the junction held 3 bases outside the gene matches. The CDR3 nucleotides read TGTGCCACCAGTGATTCCGGACAGGGGAAAGAGACCCAGTACTTC. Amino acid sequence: CATSDSGQGKETQYF.

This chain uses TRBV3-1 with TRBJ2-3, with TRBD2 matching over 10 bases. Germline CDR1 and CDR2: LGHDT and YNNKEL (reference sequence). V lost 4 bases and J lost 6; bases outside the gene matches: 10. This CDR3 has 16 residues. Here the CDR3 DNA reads TGTGCCAGCAGCCTCCAAGCGGGAGGGCCCTCGGATACGCAGTATTTT. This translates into CASSLQAGGPSDTQYF.

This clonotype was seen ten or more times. CDR3 in DNA: TGCAGCGTCCAAGACAGGGGCGAAGGCGAGCAGTACTTC. Encoded protein: CSVQDRGEGEQYF. The rearrangement links TRBV29-1 to TRBJ2-7, with 8 bases identical to TRBD1. Germline CDR1 is SQVTM and CDR2 is ANQGSEA. V lost 6 bases, J lost 6 bases, and 10 bases stayed unmatched. The CDR3 sequence is 13 residues long.